This TCR beta chain was captured by sequencing in a study of shared clonotypes between healthy human individuals. Germline CDR1 is SNHLY and CDR2 is FYNNEI. The CDR3 contains 15 residues. The trim removed 11 bases at V and 13 bases at J, leaving 20 bases unmatched. TCRdb keeps only in-frame clones here, not all; method: immunoSEQ multiplex PCR. This table holds 2 million to 3 million clones, over 85% found once. The chain combines TRBV2 with TRBJ2-1; 10 positions match TRBD2. Sequenced sample: naive CD4+ T cells sorted from blood. Stated subset: CD45RA+ positively selected. This TCR was sampled from a man aged 18 to 30 in good health. This chain's CDR3 is CAGSPTSGLPDGQFF. In DNA form, the CDR3 reads TGTGCCGGCTCTCCGACTAGCGGGTTACCGGACGGACAGTTCTTC.